This T cell receptor (beta chain) was observed in a study of T-cell reconstitution after alpha-beta-depleted transplantation in children. V was clipped by 8 bases and J by 3 bases, with 11 bases between them. This CDR3 has 12 residues. Germline CDR1 and CDR2: SGHVS and FNYEAQ. The library targeted TCRbeta and was prepared with unique molecular identifiers. TCRdb redid the calling of the PCR reads with MiXCR, one entry per CDR3 protein. The sample yields hundreds of thousands of distinct CDR3 sequences, around 13% seen once. This sample comprised PBMCs from the stem cell graft donor, obtained from the stem cell graft. This receptor was identified in a human donor who donated a stem cell graft to a child with acute lymphoblastic leukemia. The V call is TRBV7-6, the J call TRBJ2-7, with a possible D match to TRBD2 (5 bases). In nucleotides, the CDR3 is TGTGCCAGCGGGTGGAGCGGCTACGAGCAGTACTTC. This sequence encodes CASGWSGYEQYF.